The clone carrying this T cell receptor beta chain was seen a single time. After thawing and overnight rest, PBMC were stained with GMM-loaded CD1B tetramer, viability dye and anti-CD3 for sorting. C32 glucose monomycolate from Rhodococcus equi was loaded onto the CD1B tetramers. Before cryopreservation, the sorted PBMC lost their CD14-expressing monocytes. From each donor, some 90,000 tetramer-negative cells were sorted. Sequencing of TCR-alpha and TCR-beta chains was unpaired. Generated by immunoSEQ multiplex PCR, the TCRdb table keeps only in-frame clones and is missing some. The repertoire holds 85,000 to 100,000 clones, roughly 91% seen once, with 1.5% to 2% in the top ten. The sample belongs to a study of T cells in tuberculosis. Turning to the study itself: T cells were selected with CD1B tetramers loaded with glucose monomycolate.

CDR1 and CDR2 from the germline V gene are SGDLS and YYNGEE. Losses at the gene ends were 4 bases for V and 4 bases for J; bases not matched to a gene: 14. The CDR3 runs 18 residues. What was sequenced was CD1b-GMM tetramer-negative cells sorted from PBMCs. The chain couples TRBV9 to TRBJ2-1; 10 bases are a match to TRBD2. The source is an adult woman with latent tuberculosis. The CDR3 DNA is TGTGCCAGCAGCCCCCCTCTCCCGCTAGCGGGAGATTACAATGAGCAGTTCTTC. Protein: CASSPPLPLAGDYNEQFF.